This T cell receptor beta chain was identified in a study of beta chain features in type 1 diabetes. Findings and caveats of the study: Among patients with Type 1 diabetes, TCRB CDR3s were moderately but significantly shorter in every one of the four CD4+ subsets.

V dropped 6 bases and J dropped 9; count of bases not matched to a gene: 16. This CDR3 is built from 17 residues. Germline V gene lookup returns CDR1 SNHLY and CDR2 FYNNEI. Staining for CD45RO/CCR7/CD25/CD127/CD95/CD27 allowed sorting of CD4+ naive, central memory, regulatory and stem cell-like memory cells. About this clone itself: Its target is unknown.

Reverse transcription of all isolated RNA meant that expressed TCRB transcripts were sequenced. The repertoire was sequenced with immunoSEQ multiplex PCR; TCRdb's copy has only in-frame clones and lacks some. The sample records approximately 130,000 clones, roughly 17% being singletons. This rearrangement joins TRBV2 to TRBJ2-1; 11 bases match TRBD2. What was sequenced was central memory CD4+ T cells from blood. This receptor was taken from a man aged 18-30 years with type 1 diabetes. CDR3 sequence reads: CASRALLSSGRWSEQFF. The CDR3 DNA reads TGTGCCAGCAGAGCCCTCTTATCTAGCGGGAGGTGGTCTGAGCAGTTCTTC.